The rows below give T cell receptor beta chains drawn from one sample of a study of OX40 agonist ivuxolimab in advanced cancers. Here immunoSEQ multiplex PCR was the method, and the copy in TCRdb shows in-frame clones only, minus some. The data contain 60,000 to 75,000 clones, more than 70% of them seen just once; the ten biggest clones take up approximately 6.1%. This specimen was CD4+ or CD8+ T cells sorted from blood, taken in a trial of the OX40 agonist ivuxolimab. The receptors originated from an adult with an advanced solid tumor such as melanoma, head and neck, liver or kidney cancer. Each CDR3 is given with its conserved first and last residue. The order of the fields is J gene, CDR3 length, clone size, D gene, V gene, CDR3 DNA, CDR3 protein. D genes are given only for firm matches. Clone size, where shown, is once, few, many, or a class for clones that have expanded.

j_gene: TRBJ1-5
len: 15
abundance: -
d_gene: -
v_gene: TRBV7-4
CDR3nt: TGTGCCAGCAGCCCCCGGGACTCACGTCCGCAGCCCCAGCATTTT
CDR3aa: CASSPRDSRPQPQHF

j_gene: TRBJ2-3
len: 15
abundance: -
d_gene: TRBD2
v_gene: TRBV18
CDR3nt: TGTGCCAGCTCATCACTACTAGCGGGAGGAGATACGCAGTATTTT
CDR3aa: CASSSLLAGGDTQYF

j_gene: TRBJ1-1
len: 16
abundance: -
d_gene: TRBD1
v_gene: TRBV10-3
CDR3nt: TGTGCCATCAGTGATTCCCTGACAGGGGTGAACACTGAAGCTTTCTTT
CDR3aa: CAISDSLTGVNTEAFF

j_gene: TRBJ1-2
len: 13
abundance: -
d_gene: -
v_gene: TRBV2
CDR3nt: TGTGCCAGCACCCAGGACCTAGCAGATGGCTACACCTTC
CDR3aa: CASTQDLADGYTF

j_gene: TRBJ2-5
len: 14
abundance: -
d_gene: -
v_gene: TRBV7-2
CDR3nt: TGTGCCAGCAGCCAGCCAGGTTCCCAAGAGACCCAGTACTTC
CDR3aa: CASSQPGSQETQYF

j_gene: TRBJ2-6
len: 17
abundance: -
d_gene: -
v_gene: TRBV2
CDR3nt: TGTGCCAGCAGAGAGAGAGGGTTAAGCTCTGGGGCCAACGTCCTGACTTTC
CDR3aa: CASRERGLSSGANVLTF

j_gene: TRBJ2-5
len: 13
abundance: once
d_gene: TRBD2
v_gene: TRBV30
CDR3nt: TGTGCCACCCAGCGGGGAAATCAAGAGACCCAGTACTTC
CDR3aa: CATQRGNQETQYF

j_gene: TRBJ1-5
len: 13
abundance: few
d_gene: -
v_gene: TRBV30
CDR3nt: TGTGCCTGGAGTGTCACCAAGGATCAGCCCCAGCATTTT
CDR3aa: CAWSVTKDQPQHF

j_gene: TRBJ2-1
len: 14
abundance: -
d_gene: TRBD2
v_gene: TRBV7-9
CDR3nt: TGTGCCAGCAATCGGCTAGCGGGAGTTAATGAGCAGTTCTTC
CDR3aa: CASNRLAGVNEQFF

j_gene: TRBJ2-5
len: 13
abundance: -
d_gene: -
v_gene: TRBV29-1
CDR3nt: TGCAGCGCTCGACAGGGAGGTCGGGGAGAGCAGTACTTC
CDR3aa: CSARQGGRGEQYF

j_gene: TRBJ2-5
len: 13
abundance: -
d_gene: -
v_gene: TRBV5-1
CDR3nt: TGCGCCAGCAGTGCCTCGTACCAAGAGACCCAGTACTTC
CDR3aa: CASSASYQETQYF

j_gene: TRBJ2-3
len: 15
abundance: -
d_gene: -
v_gene: TRBV6-6
CDR3nt: TGTGCCAGCAGTCCCCGGGAAATGGTGTTTTATACGCAGTATTTT
CDR3aa: CASSPREMVFYTQYF

j_gene: TRBJ2-5
len: 17
abundance: -
d_gene: -
v_gene: TRBV25-1
CDR3nt: TGTGCCAGCAGTGAAAATCTCTGGACAGATCCCAAGGAGACCCAGTACTTC
CDR3aa: CASSENLWTDPKETQYF

j_gene: TRBJ2-3
len: 13
abundance: -
d_gene: -
v_gene: TRBV7-2
CDR3nt: TGTGCCAGCAGTCGCGGGAGCACAGATACGCAGTATTTT
CDR3aa: CASSRGSTDTQYF

j_gene: TRBJ2-5
len: 11
abundance: -
d_gene: -
v_gene: TRBV5-4
CDR3nt: TGTGCCAGCAGCTCGGACTATGTTCAGTACTTC
CDR3aa: CASSSDYVQYF

j_gene: TRBJ2-7
len: 12
abundance: -
d_gene: -
v_gene: TRBV2
CDR3nt: TGTGCCAGCAGTAGGTCCTGGAACGAGCAGTACTTC
CDR3aa: CASSRSWNEQYF